The clone carrying this T cell receptor (beta chain) has a single count. What it binds is unknown. Trimming stripped 3 bases from V and 11 bases from J, with 10 bases between. The CDR3 spans 11 residues. Germline CDR1 and CDR2: MDHEN and SYDVKM. This entry is derived from a study of a mutant IDH1 vaccine in newly diagnosed glioma. Clones were read by immunoSEQ multiplex PCR, and TCRdb kept only the in-frame ones, dropping some. The profile shows about 61,000 clones, about 80% of them singletons. As for time point: week 11, during vaccination. Alongside topical imiquimod, each dose of vaccine comprised 300 ug of mutant IDH1 20-mer peptide.

The sequenced sample was PBMCs, obtained from a glioma patient whose treatment included an IDH1 peptide vaccine. J is TRBJ1-1 and V is TRBV28; D possibly corresponds to TRBD1 (5 bases). The TCR originated in a man aged 45-65 years with glioma. This chain's CDR3 is CASSLPEGAFF. The DNA for the CDR3 is TGTGCCAGCAGTTTGCCTGAGGGGGCTTTCTTT.